This T cell receptor beta chain emerged from a study of T cell responses to AZD1222 COVID-19 vaccine. General study points: Regions 160-218 and 743-854 held dominance among vaccine-associated CD4 TCRs, which spanned spike. With two AZD1222 doses given, Spike-specific TCR breadth and depth both rose.

In regard to this clone: Its cognate antigen is unknown.

Clones were read by immunoSEQ multiplex PCR, and TCRdb kept only the in-frame ones, dropping some. The sample holds 180,000 or so clones, 85% to 95% seen once. Trimming cost V 5 bases and J 1 base; bases outside gene matches: 5. The V gene's germline CDR1 is LNHDA and CDR2 SQIVND (reference sequence). The CDR3 consists of 15 residues. This sequence originates from an adult in good health. This rearrangement joins TRBV19 to TRBJ1-1; 9 bases agree with TRBD1. Sequenced material: peripheral blood, taken on day 0 of AZD1222 vaccination. Written as DNA, the CDR3 is TGTGCCAGTAGTCCCCGGGGACAGGGGAACACTGAAGCTTTCTTT. This sequence encodes CASSPRGQGNTEAFF.